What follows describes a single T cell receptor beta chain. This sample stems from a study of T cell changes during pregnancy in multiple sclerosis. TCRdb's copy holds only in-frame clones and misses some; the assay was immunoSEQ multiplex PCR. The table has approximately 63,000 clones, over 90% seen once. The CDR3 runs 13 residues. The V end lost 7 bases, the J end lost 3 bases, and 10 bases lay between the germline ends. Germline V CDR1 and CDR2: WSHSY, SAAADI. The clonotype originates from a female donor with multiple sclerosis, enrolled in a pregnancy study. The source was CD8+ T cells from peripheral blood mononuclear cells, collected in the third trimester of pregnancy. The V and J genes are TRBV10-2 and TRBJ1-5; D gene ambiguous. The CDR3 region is CASKEVDNQPQHF. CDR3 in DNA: TGCGCCAGCAAGGAGGTTGACAATCAGCCCCAGCATTTT.